This TCR beta chain was identified during a study of post-analysis software for immune sequencing data (dated by TCRdb to between 2014 and 2017). In terms of the full investigation: The recorded disease courses included relapsing-remitting, secondary progressive and progressive-relapsing multiple sclerosis, and some patients had no subtype annotation. A subset of samples was prepared in parallel using single-end sample barcoding, then pooled and co-amplified after Illumina adapter ligation. The patient repertoires were set against roughly eleven previously published healthy control repertoires from donors whose ages ranged from roughly 6 to 25 years. Paper-wide results and their limitations: Four to six TRBV segments, including TRBV5-6, TRBV5-1 and TRBV20-1, were significantly more frequent in patients than controls. Direct clustering with F measure showed strong co-clustering of samples prepared in the same batch, prompting a batch-effect correction. The control group was slightly older than the multiple sclerosis patient group. Multiple sclerosis patients had significantly lower normalized Chao1 diversity than controls, a result that suggests substantial peripheral T-cell clonal expansion.

To demonstrate the VDJtools post-analysis software, TCR beta repertoires were profiled from the peripheral blood of more than 10 young patients with multiple sclerosis. The multiple sclerosis patients were children and adolescents ranging in age from roughly 6 to 15 years. The library was generated by PCR. The sequencing machine was an Illumina HiSeq 2500. To reduce PCR and sequencing biases, unique molecular identifiers were incorporated into the TCR beta cDNA libraries. Every 1 to 10 million input T cells yielded 500,000 or so cDNA molecules, meaning each molecule approximated one T cell. The same protocol used for the earlier healthy control dataset was applied to prepare and sequence the patient libraries. Within a given batch, samples were prepared together, multiplexed and sequenced on the same HiSeq lane. In the original analysis: Raw barcoded reads were processed with MIGEC, discarding single-read molecular identifier groups before consensus assembly and CDR3 extraction. VDJtools was used for post-analysis of the clonotype tables, with diversity normalized by down-sampling every dataset to the smallest sample size. In repertoire overlap clustering, CDR3 amino acid sequences, but not nucleotide sequences, were matched to correct batch-related cross-sample contamination. TCRdb cleaned the public reads at Q25 with fastp, built clones with MiXCR and kept in-frame beta chains. Merged by CDR3 protein, the rows form single entries marked with the most common genes and DNA. TCRdb's processing, not the study's, gives the V and J calls here. The sample has around 710,000 distinct CDR3 sequences on record, approximately 44% of them singletons. The biggest ten clones account for roughly 4.4% of the sample.

In the germline V gene, CDR1 corresponds to KGHSH and CDR2 to LQKENI. Its CDR3 holds 15 amino acids, cysteine through phenylalanine. The entry retains the CDR3 DNA only, 45 bases that are in frame from base 1. V drops 3 bases and J drops 2 bases, leaving 14 bases in between. To note about this clonotype: The specificity of this receptor is unknown. Base qualities are not provided; no much larger clone lies one nucleotide away.

The sequence was obtained from a girl aged 5-17 years with multiple sclerosis. Sample: blood. Recombination linked TRBV18 to TRBJ2-7; the D region possibly corresponds to TRBD2 (6 bases align). At the DNA level, the sequence is TGTGCCAGCTCACCTAGTGGGGGGTGGACCTACGAGCAGTACTTC. Translated, this gives CASSPSGGWTYEQYF.